A selection of T cell receptor beta chains follows, all from one sample in a study of CD8+CD57+ T cells in acquired aplastic anemia. TCRdb reanalysed the reads using MiXCR and keeps one entry per CDR3 protein. The table includes roughly 300,000 distinct CDR3 sequences, approximately 56% detected once. The sample taken for sequencing was sorted CD4+, CD8+, or CD8+CD57+ T cells (not recorded which) from PBMCs. Source of these receptors: a human donor with severe aplastic anemia or a healthy control (not recorded which). Both conserved end residues are part of each CDR3. D genes are given only for firm matches. Rows may omit the clone size; those that give it use once, few, many or a size class.

j_call cdr3_length d_call clone_size v_call cdr3_aa cdr3_nt
TRBJ2-3 13 NA NA TRBV7-6 CASSYQGGDTQYF TGTGCCAGCAGCTATCAGGGCGGGGATACGCAGTATTTT
TRBJ2-7 16 TRBD1 NA TRBV20-1 CSAPGGGGQGIPEQYF TGCAGTGCCCCTGGGGGTGGGGGACAGGGTATTCCCGAGCAGTACTTC
TRBJ1-5 13 NA many TRBV3-1 CASSQQGTGPQHF TGTGCCAGCAGCCAACAGGGTACGGGGCCCCAGCATTTT
TRBJ2-3 8 NA few TRBV25-1 CASLRQYF TGTGCCAGTCTGCGGCAGTATTTT
TRBJ2-2 15 NA NA TRBV19 CASSIRPLNTGELFF TGTGCCAGTAGTATTCGACCACTGAACACCGGGGAGCTGTTTTTT
TRBJ2-7 14 TRBD2 NA TRBV5-1 CASSFRGVSYEQYF TGCGCCAGCAGCTTTCGGGGGGTCTCCTACGAGCAGTACTTC
TRBJ2-1 16 NA NA TRBV24-1 CATSATTEFSYNEQFF TGTGCCACCAGTGCTACCACCGAGTTCTCCTACAATGAGCAGTTCTTC
TRBJ2-2 14 NA NA TRBV5-1 CASSLAGRFGELFF TGCGCCAGCAGCCTCGCAGGACGGTTCGGGGAGCTGTTTTTT
TRBJ2-5 12 NA many TRBV29-1 CSVEGQVETQYF TGCAGCGTTGAAGGACAGGTTGAGACCCAGTACTTC
TRBJ1-6 15 TRBD1 many TRBV12-3/TRBV12-4 CASSLAGTGASPLHF TGTGCCAGCAGTTTGGCCGGGACAGGGGCCTCACCCCTCCACTTT
TRBJ2-7 14 NA NA TRBV6-1 CASSEIWESYEQYF TGTGCCAGCAGTGAAATATGGGAATCCTACGAGCAGTACTTC
TRBJ2-5 13 TRBD2 NA TRBV7-9 CTSSLAGKETQYF TGTACTAGCAGCTTAGCGGGCAAAGAGACCCAGTACTTC
TRBJ2-3 15 TRBD1 NA TRBV19 CASRGTGGGTDTQYF TGTGCCAGTAGGGGGACAGGGGGTGGCACAGATACGCAGTATTTT
TRBJ2-7 13 NA NA TRBV6-2/TRBV6-3 CASSTNQEYEQYF TGTGCCAGCAGTACAAACCAGGAATACGAGCAGTACTTC
TRBJ2-7 12 NA many TRBV7-9 CASSLAEGGGNF TGTGCCAGCAGCTTAGCGGAAGGGGGGGGGAACTTC
TRBJ2-3 16 TRBD1 once TRBV9 CASSAMTGGSTDTQYF TGTGCCAGCAGCGCCATGACAGGGGGATCCACAGATACGCAGTATTTT
TRBJ1-6 15 TRBD1 few TRBV5-1 CASSAGTGAQWPLHF TGCGCCAGCAGCGCCGGGACAGGGGCCCAGTGGCCCCTCCACTTT
TRBJ2-1 17 TRBD1 NA TRBV7-9 CASSPSPQGINYNEQFF TGTGCCAGCAGTCCTTCACCACAGGGGATTAACTACAACGAGCAGTTCTTC
TRBJ1-4 17 NA NA TRBV15 CATSRDWAGVTNEKLFF TGTGCCACCAGCAGAGATTGGGCAGGGGTAACTAATGAAAAACTGTTTTTT
TRBJ2-1 16 NA NA TRBV20-1 CSASGRTGDSYNEQFF TGCAGTGCTAGTGGCAGGACTGGGGACTCCTACAATGAGCAGTTCTTC
TRBJ1-1 14 NA many TRBV7-9 CASSHGLKNTEAFF TGTGCCAGCAGCCATGGGCTAAAGAACACTGAAGCTTTCTTT
TRBJ2-2 16 TRBD1 once TRBV5-1 CASSVGQGANTGELFF TGCGCCAGCAGCGTTGGGCAGGGGGCTAACACCGGGGAGCTGTTTTTT
TRBJ1-2 15 NA once TRBV10-3 CAISESEGSSYGYTF TGTGCCATCAGTGAGTCGGAGGGAAGTAGCTATGGCTACACCTTC
TRBJ1-5 15 NA NA TRBV7-3 CASSLDGISNQPQHF TGTGCCAGCAGCTTGGATGGAATAAGCAATCAGCCCCAGCATTTT
TRBJ2-5 14 NA NA TRBV7-2 CASSLQNTGETQYF TGCGCCAGCAGCCTACAGAACACCGGGGAGACCCAGTACTTC
TRBJ2-7 13 NA NA TRBV2 CASSFGARDEQYF TGTGCCAGCAGTTTTGGGGCCCGCGACGAGCAGTACTTC
TRBJ1-2 13 NA NA TRBV5-1 CASSLAADYGYTF TGCGCCAGCAGCTTGGCAGCGGACTATGGCTACACCTTC
TRBJ2-5 14 TRBD2 once TRBV10-3 CAISESGGEVTQYF TGTGCCATCAGTGAGTCTGGGGGGGAAGTGACCCAGTACTTC
TRBJ1-2 17 TRBD1 NA TRBV4-1 CASSQGRPDRGDYGYTF TGCGCCAGCAGCCAAGGTCGTCCGGACAGGGGTGACTATGGCTACACCTTC
TRBJ1-4 15 NA NA TRBV12-3/TRBV12-4 CASSFMAKRTEKLFF TGTGCCAGCAGTTTCATGGCGAAACGAACTGAAAAACTGTTTTTT
TRBJ2-5 15 NA NA TRBV20-1 CSAPSEITRGETQYF TGCAGTGCCCCCTCGGAGATCACACGGGGGGAGACCCAGTACTTC
TRBJ1-2 15 NA NA TRBV5-1 CASSPDPRQNYGYTF TGCGCCAGCAGCCCCGACCCCCGACAGAACTATGGCTACACCTTC
TRBJ2-7 18 TRBD1 many TRBV12-3/TRBV12-4 CASSASSPSGQGTYEQYF TGTGCCAGCAGTGCTTCAAGTCCCTCGGGACAGGGCACCTACGAGCAGTACTTC
TRBJ1-2 12 TRBD1 NA TRBV20-1 CSAAGTAYGYTF TGCAGTGCTGCCGGGACAGCCTATGGCTACACCTTC
TRBJ1-3 14 TRBD1 NA TRBV7-9 CASRTGGPGNTIYF TGTGCCAGCCGAACAGGGGGTCCTGGAAACACCATATATTTT
TRBJ2-7 13 NA NA TRBV2 CASSFRGMDEQYF TGTGCCAGCAGCTTTAGGGGGATGGACGAGCAGTACTTC
TRBJ2-7 14 NA many TRBV7-9 CASGGMPGPYEQYF TGTGCCAGCGGCGGGATGCCAGGGCCCTACGAGCAGTACTTC
TRBJ1-6 15 NA many TRBV4-2 CASSQGGTKNSPLHF TGTGCCAGCAGCCAAGGGGGGACCAAGAATTCACCCCTCCACTTT
TRBJ2-4 15 TRBD2 many TRBV3-1 CASSQESGGADIQYF TGTGCCAGCAGCCAAGAGAGCGGGGGGGCAGACATTCAGTACTTC
TRBJ2-7 18 TRBD2 NA TRBV7-9 CASSFPSSGGGSSYEQYF TGTGCCAGCAGCTTCCCTTCTAGCGGGGGCGGGAGCTCCTACGAGCAGTACTTC
TRBJ2-7 14 NA NA TRBV10-3 CAITDGANSYEQYF TGTGCCATCACTGACGGAGCGAACTCCTACGAGCAGTACTTC
TRBJ2-7 14 NA NA TRBV20-1 CSASLRGTTYEQYF TGCAGTGCTAGTCTCCGGGGAACGACCTACGAGCAGTACTTC
TRBJ2-1 13 TRBD2 once TRBV7-9 CASSPEAGHEQFF TGTGCCAGCAGCCCCGAAGCGGGGCATGAGCAGTTCTTC
TRBJ2-3 14 NA NA TRBV7-6 CASSFRRGTDTQYF TGTGCCAGCAGCTTCAGGCGGGGTACAGATACGCAGTATTTT
TRBJ1-6 15 TRBD1 NA TRBV7-6 CASSLETGGISPLHF TGTGCCAGCAGCTTAGAGACAGGGGGTATTTCACCCCTCCACTTT
TRBJ2-5 15 TRBD1 NA TRBV2 CASSDVGQGVGTQYF TGTGCCAGCAGTGATGTTGGACAGGGGGTCGGGACCCAGTACTTC
TRBJ2-2 13 NA NA TRBV19 CASSIGHTGELFF TGTGCCAGTAGTATAGGCCACACCGGGGAGCTGTTTTTT
TRBJ2-7 13 NA once TRBV14 CASSLVPLGEQYF TGTGCCAGCAGCCTTGTGCCGTTGGGAGAGCAGTACTTC
TRBJ1-5 14 NA once TRBV19 CASSNAGVSQPQHF TGTGCCAGTAGTAACGCAGGGGTTTCTCAGCCCCAGCATTTT